This T cell receptor (beta chain) was identified during a study of T cell responses to AZD1222 COVID-19 vaccine. The protocol was immunoSEQ multiplex PCR, while the TCRdb copy is restricted to in-frame clones and leaves out a portion. Of under 200,000 clones in the sample, around 94% were seen once. Germline V lookup: CDR1 SGHAT, CDR2 FQNNGV. The CDR3 runs to 14 residues. With V trimmed by 6 bases and J by 4 bases, 4 bases remained unmatched. The sequence was obtained from an adult in good health. Material: peripheral blood, obtained on day 0 of AZD1222 vaccination. The chain recombines TRBV11-2 with TRBJ2-1, with 9 nucleotides matching TRBD2. The CDR3 region is CASSPGLAYNEQFF. The DNA for the CDR3 is TGTGCCAGCAGTCCGGGACTAGCATACAATGAGCAGTTCTTC.